These T cell receptor beta chains were read from a single sample in a study of identical twins. TCRdb itself ran the 5' RACE reads through MiXCR, one entry per CDR3 protein. The table has 250,000 to 300,000 distinct CDR3 sequences, about 8.3% seen once. These data also formed part of another study, on yellow fever vaccine responses in identical twins.

Sequencing input: CD8+ T cells sorted from blood. The receptors were sampled from a woman between 18 and 30 years old in good health. CDR3s include the opening cysteine and the closing phenylalanine or tryptophan. D genes are given only for firm matches. Size tells how often a clone was seen (once, few, many) or the class of an expanded clone, and some rows leave it out.

CDR3aa: CASSSLRTSGVDTQYF
CDR3nt: TGTGCCAGCAGTTCCCTGCGGACTAGCGGGGTCGATACGCAGTATTTT
j_gene: TRBJ2-3
d_gene: TRBD2
abundance: many
v_gene: TRBV27

CDR3aa: CASSSATGQGPYFIKTQYF
CDR3nt: TGTGCCAGCAGCTCGGCTACGGGACAGGGCCCGTATTTCATTAAGACCCAGTACTTC
j_gene: TRBJ2-5
d_gene: TRBD1
abundance: .
v_gene: TRBV7-9

CDR3aa: CSAKRYQETQYF
CDR3nt: TGCAGTGCTAAGAGGTACCAAGAGACCCAGTACTTC
j_gene: TRBJ2-5
d_gene: .
abundance: .
v_gene: TRBV20-1

CDR3aa: CASSEYRLDAIYF
CDR3nt: TGTGCCAGCAGTGAATATCGCCTTGACGCCATATATTTT
j_gene: TRBJ1-3
d_gene: .
abundance: few
v_gene: TRBV6-1

CDR3aa: CATSDPRLGLAGGVVNEQFF
CDR3nt: TGTGCCACCAGTGACCCCCGCTTGGGGCTAGCGGGAGGGGTGGTGAATGAGCAGTTCTTC
j_gene: TRBJ2-1
d_gene: TRBD2
abundance: .
v_gene: TRBV24-1

CDR3aa: CASSLGVRAYEQYF
CDR3nt: TGTGCCAGCAGCTTGGGGGTGCGGGCCTACGAGCAGTACTTC
j_gene: TRBJ2-7
d_gene: .
abundance: .
v_gene: TRBV7-2

CDR3aa: CASSMRPSGSTDTQYF
CDR3nt: TGTGCCAGCAGCATGCGTCCTAGCGGAAGCACAGATACGCAGTATTTT
j_gene: TRBJ2-3
d_gene: TRBD2
abundance: .
v_gene: TRBV6-1

CDR3aa: CASSLVEVRATSYEQYF
CDR3nt: TGTGCCAGCAGCTTAGTCGAGGTCAGGGCAACTTCCTACGAGCAGTACTTC
j_gene: TRBJ2-7
d_gene: .
abundance: many
v_gene: TRBV7-2

CDR3aa: CASSLNWGQGGGEQFF
CDR3nt: TGTGCCAGCAGCTTAAATTGGGGCCAGGGGGGGGGTGAGCAGTTCTTC
j_gene: TRBJ2-1
d_gene: .
abundance: .
v_gene: TRBV11-2

CDR3aa: CASSQDRLISETQYF
CDR3nt: TGCGCCAGCAGCCAAGATAGACTAATCTCGGAGACCCAGTACTTC
j_gene: TRBJ2-5
d_gene: .
abundance: many
v_gene: TRBV4-3

CDR3aa: CASSVTGIITEAFF
CDR3nt: TGTGCCAGCAGCGTAACAGGGATTATCACTGAAGCTTTCTTT
j_gene: TRBJ1-1
d_gene: .
abundance: many
v_gene: TRBV7-3

CDR3aa: CSVESGLAAFF
CDR3nt: TGCAGCGTTGAGTCAGGGCTCGCGGCTTTCTTT
j_gene: TRBJ1-1
d_gene: .
abundance: many
v_gene: TRBV29-1

CDR3aa: CATSDTGTDTQYF
CDR3nt: TGTGCCACCAGTGACACCGGGACAGATACGCAGTATTTT
j_gene: TRBJ2-3
d_gene: .
abundance: many
v_gene: TRBV24-1

CDR3aa: CASSTPGTAYGYTF
CDR3nt: TGTGCCAGCAGCACACCAGGGACAGCGTATGGCTACACCTTC
j_gene: TRBJ1-2
d_gene: TRBD1
abundance: few
v_gene: TRBV7-9

CDR3aa: CASNDPQQETQYF
CDR3nt: TGTGCCAGCAACGATCCTCAACAAGAGACCCAGTACTTC
j_gene: TRBJ2-5
d_gene: .
abundance: few
v_gene: TRBV5-5

CDR3aa: CASSYLTAMEEQFF
CDR3nt: TGTGCCAGCAGTTACCTGACAGCGATGGAGGAGCAGTTCTTC
j_gene: TRBJ2-1
d_gene: .
abundance: many
v_gene: TRBV6-6

CDR3aa: CASSEETTIYEQYF
CDR3nt: TGTGCCAGCAGTGAAGAGACTACTATCTACGAGCAGTACTTC
j_gene: TRBJ2-7
d_gene: .
abundance: many
v_gene: TRBV25-1

CDR3aa: CASSLSTGEFGDTNEKLFF
CDR3nt: TGTGCCAGCAGTTTAAGTACCGGCGAATTTGGCGATACTAATGAAAAACTGTTTTTT
j_gene: TRBJ1-4
d_gene: .
abundance: .
v_gene: TRBV28

CDR3aa: CASSLDSDLSYEQYF
CDR3nt: TGTGCCAGCAGCTTAGATAGCGACTTATCCTACGAGCAGTACTTC
j_gene: TRBJ2-7
d_gene: .
abundance: many
v_gene: TRBV7-2

CDR3aa: CASSPKTSGSVLGNEQFF
CDR3nt: TGTGCCAGCTCACCCAAGACTAGCGGGAGCGTCCTTGGCAATGAGCAGTTCTTC
j_gene: TRBJ2-1
d_gene: TRBD2
abundance: .
v_gene: TRBV18

CDR3aa: CASSIQGSGETQYF
CDR3nt: TGTGCCAGCAGCATACAGGGGAGTGGGGAGACCCAGTACTTC
j_gene: TRBJ2-5
d_gene: TRBD1
abundance: .
v_gene: TRBV7-9

CDR3aa: CASSQDSIYEQYF
CDR3nt: TGTGCCAGCAGCCAAGATTCCATCTACGAGCAGTACTTC
j_gene: TRBJ2-7
d_gene: .
abundance: .
v_gene: TRBV14

CDR3aa: CASSDHGGEEQFF
CDR3nt: TGTGCCAGCAGTGACCACGGGGGGGAAGAGCAGTTCTTC
j_gene: TRBJ2-1
d_gene: TRBD2
abundance: few
v_gene: TRBV6-4

CDR3aa: CASSLDGGYEQYF
CDR3nt: TGTGCCAGCAGTTTAGACGGGGGCTACGAGCAGTACTTC
j_gene: TRBJ2-7
d_gene: .
abundance: many
v_gene: TRBV12-3/TRBV12-4

CDR3aa: CASSELRENHEQYF
CDR3nt: TGTGCCAGCAGTGAACTCAGGGAAAATCACGAGCAGTACTTC
j_gene: TRBJ2-7
d_gene: .
abundance: .
v_gene: TRBV2

CDR3aa: CASSLGNRYEQYF
CDR3nt: TGTGCCAGCAGCTTAGGCAATCGATACGAGCAGTACTTC
j_gene: TRBJ2-7
d_gene: .
abundance: few
v_gene: TRBV7-2

CDR3aa: CASSQESSGGTYEQYF
CDR3nt: TGCGCCAGCAGCCAAGAGTCTAGCGGGGGAACCTACGAGCAGTACTTC
j_gene: TRBJ2-7
d_gene: TRBD2
abundance: few
v_gene: TRBV4-3